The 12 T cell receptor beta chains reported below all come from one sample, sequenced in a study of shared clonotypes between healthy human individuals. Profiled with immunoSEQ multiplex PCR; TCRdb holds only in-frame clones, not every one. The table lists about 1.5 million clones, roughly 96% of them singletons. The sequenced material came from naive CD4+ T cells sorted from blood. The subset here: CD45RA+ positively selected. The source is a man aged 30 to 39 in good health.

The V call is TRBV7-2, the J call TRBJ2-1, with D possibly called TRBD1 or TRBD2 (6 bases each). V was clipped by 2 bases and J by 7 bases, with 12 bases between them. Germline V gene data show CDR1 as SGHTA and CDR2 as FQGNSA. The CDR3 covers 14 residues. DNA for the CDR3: TGTGCCAGCAGCTTATTCCGGGGGCCAAATGAGCAGTTCTTC. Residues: CASSLFRGPNEQFF.

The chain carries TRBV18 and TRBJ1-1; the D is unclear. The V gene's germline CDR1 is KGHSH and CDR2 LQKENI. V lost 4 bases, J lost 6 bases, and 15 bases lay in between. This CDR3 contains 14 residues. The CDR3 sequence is CASSRGIELAEAFF. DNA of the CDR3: TGTGCCAGCTCACGTGGGATTGAACTAGCTGAAGCTTTCTTT.

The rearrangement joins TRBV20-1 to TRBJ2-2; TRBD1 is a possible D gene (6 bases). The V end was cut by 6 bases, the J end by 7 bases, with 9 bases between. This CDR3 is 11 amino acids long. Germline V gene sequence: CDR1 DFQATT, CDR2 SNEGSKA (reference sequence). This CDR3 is CSAGTLGELFF. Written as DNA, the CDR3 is TGCAGTGCAGGGACACTCGGGGAGCTGTTTTTT.

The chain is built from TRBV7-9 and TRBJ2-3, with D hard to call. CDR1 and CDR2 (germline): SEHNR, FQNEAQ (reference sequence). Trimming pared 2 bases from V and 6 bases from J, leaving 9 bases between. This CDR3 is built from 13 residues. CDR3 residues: CASSLSRRDTQYF. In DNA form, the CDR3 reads TGTGCCAGCAGCTTATCGCGACGGGATACGCAGTATTTT.

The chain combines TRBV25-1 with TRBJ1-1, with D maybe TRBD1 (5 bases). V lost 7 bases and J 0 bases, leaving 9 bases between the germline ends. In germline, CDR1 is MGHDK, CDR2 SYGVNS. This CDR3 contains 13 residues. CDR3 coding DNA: TGTGCCAGCACTCAGGGTTTGAACACTGAAGCTTTCTTT. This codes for CASTQGLNTEAFF.

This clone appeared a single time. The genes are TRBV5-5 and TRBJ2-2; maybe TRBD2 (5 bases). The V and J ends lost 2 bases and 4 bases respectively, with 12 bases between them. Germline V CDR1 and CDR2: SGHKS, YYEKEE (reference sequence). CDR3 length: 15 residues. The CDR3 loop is CASSFAVAGTGELFF. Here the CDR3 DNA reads TGTGCCAGCAGCTTCGCAGTCGCGGGCACCGGGGAGCTGTTTTTT.

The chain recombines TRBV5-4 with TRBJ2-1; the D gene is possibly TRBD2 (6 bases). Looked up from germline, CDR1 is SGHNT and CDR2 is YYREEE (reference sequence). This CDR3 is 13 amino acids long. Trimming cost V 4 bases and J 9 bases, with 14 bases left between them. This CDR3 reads CASSGWGEVEQFF. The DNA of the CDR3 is TGTGCCAGCAGCGGATGGGGGGAAGTTGAGCAGTTCTTC.

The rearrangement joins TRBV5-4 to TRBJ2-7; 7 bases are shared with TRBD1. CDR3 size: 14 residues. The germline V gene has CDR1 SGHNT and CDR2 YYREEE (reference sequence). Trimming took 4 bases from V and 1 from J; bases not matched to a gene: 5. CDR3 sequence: CASSTDRASYEQYF. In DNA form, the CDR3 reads TGTGCCAGCAGCACCGACAGGGCTTCCTACGAGCAGTACTTC.

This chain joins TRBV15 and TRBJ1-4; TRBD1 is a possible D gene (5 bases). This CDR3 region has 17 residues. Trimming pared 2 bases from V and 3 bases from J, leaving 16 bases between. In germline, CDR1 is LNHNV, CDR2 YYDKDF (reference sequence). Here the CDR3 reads CATSRPPQRGPNEKLFF. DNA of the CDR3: TGTGCCACCAGCAGACCCCCACAACGGGGCCCTAATGAAAAACTGTTTTTT. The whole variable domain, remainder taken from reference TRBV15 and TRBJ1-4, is DAMVIQNPRYQVTQFGKPVTLSCSQTLNHNVMYWYQQKSSQAPKLLFHYYDKDFNNEADTPDNFQSRRPNTSFCFLDIRSPGLGDTAMYLCATSRPPQRGPNEKLFFGSGTQLSVL.

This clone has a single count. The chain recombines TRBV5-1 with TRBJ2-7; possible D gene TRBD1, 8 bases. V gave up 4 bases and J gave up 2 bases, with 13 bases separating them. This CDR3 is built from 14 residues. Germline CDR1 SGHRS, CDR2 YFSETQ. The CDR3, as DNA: TGCGCCAGCAGCCGCGGGGGACAGGCCTACGAGCAGTACTTC. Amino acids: CASSRGGQAYEQYF.

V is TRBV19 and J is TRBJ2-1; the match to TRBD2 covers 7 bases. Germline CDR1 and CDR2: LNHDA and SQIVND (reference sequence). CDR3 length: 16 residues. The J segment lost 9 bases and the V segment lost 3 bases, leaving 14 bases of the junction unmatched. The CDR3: CASSMGGLLQRGEQFF. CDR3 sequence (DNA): TGTGCCAGTAGTATGGGGGGACTACTACAAAGAGGTGAGCAGTTCTTC.

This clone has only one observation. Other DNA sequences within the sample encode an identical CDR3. CDR3 loop: CASSVEGNTEAFF. The CDR3 DNA is TGTGCCAGCAGCGTAGAAGGGAACACTGAAGCTTTCTTT. This sequence joins TRBV9 and TRBJ1-1; D is undetermined. Germline assignment: CDR1 SGDLS and CDR2 YYNGEE. CDR3 length: 13 amino acids. V was cut by 0 bases and J by 1 base, with 4 bases left in between.